This T cell receptor beta chain was obtained from a study of blood T cell repertoires in COVID-19. Some clones are missing from TCRdb's copy, which holds only in-frame ones; the method was immunoSEQ multiplex PCR. Among 150,000 to 200,000 clones listed, about 93% were seen once. The CDR3 sequence is 15 residues long. The germline gives CDR1 SGHTA, CDR2 FQGNSA. The ends lost 6 bases at V and 4 bases at J; junction bases unmatched: 9. The sample was peripheral blood. This clonotype originated in a man in his fifties with acute or convalescent COVID-19. The gene calls are TRBV7-2 and TRBJ1-5, with 7 bases identical to TRBD1. CDR3 DNA: TGTGCCAGCAGTACCGGGACAGCGAGAAATCAGCCCCAGCATTTT. This translates into CASSTGTARNQPQHF.